The rows below give T cell receptor beta chains drawn from one sample of a study of blood T cell repertoires in COVID-19. The table came from immunoSEQ multiplex PCR; TCRdb's copy has only in-frame clones and leaves some out. This sample has 70,000 or so clones; 80% occur once, and the top ten carry 9% to 10%. Sequencing input: peripheral blood. Source of these receptors: a human donor in a cohort sampled during active COVID-19. Both conserved end residues are trimmed from each CDR3. The order of the fields is V gene, J gene, CDR3 protein.

TRBV11-2	TRBJ2-1	ASSATGGMHEQF
TRBV6-2/TRBV6-3	TRBJ2-7	ASSYHGGGPYEQY
TRBV6-2/TRBV6-3	TRBJ1-1	ASSYEARNTEAF
TRBV28	TRBJ1-4	ASSPTTDRLIVKLF
TRBV28	TRBJ2-2	ASSSDRPANTGELF
TRBV6-4	TRBJ1-1	ASSAGPHDRARTF
TRBV28	TRBJ1-2	ASSSGTDNYGYT
TRBV6-1	TRBJ1-4	ASSETTASNEKLF
TRBV2	TRBJ1-1	ASRRGRNTEAF
TRBV28	TRBJ1-5	ASSLWQVLNNQPQH
TRBV28	TRBJ1-3	ASSLGPGGSFVGGNTIY
TRBV5-1	TRBJ1-6	ASSLEQQSPALH
TRBV18	TRBJ2-5	ASSRQEQETQY
TRBV4-3	TRBJ2-5	ASSQDFGRAETQY
TRBV11-1	TRBJ2-7	ASSLESGVNSYEQY
TRBV6-2/TRBV6-3	TRBJ1-1	ASSYSRGRGEAF
TRBV28	TRBJ2-7	ASSSPTSEYSYEQY
TRBV5-1	TRBJ2-7	ASSFQTGGLYEQY